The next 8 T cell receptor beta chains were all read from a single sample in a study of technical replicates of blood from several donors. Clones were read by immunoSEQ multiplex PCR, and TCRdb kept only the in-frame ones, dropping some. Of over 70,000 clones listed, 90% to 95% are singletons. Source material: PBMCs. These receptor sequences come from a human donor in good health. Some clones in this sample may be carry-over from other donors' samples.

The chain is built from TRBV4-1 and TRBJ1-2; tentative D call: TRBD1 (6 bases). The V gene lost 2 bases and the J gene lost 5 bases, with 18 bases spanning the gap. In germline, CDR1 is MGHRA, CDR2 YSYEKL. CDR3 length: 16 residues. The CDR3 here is CASSQPGQQTRYGYTF. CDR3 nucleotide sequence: TGCGCCAGCAGCCAACCTGGACAGCAAACTAGGTATGGCTACACCTTC.

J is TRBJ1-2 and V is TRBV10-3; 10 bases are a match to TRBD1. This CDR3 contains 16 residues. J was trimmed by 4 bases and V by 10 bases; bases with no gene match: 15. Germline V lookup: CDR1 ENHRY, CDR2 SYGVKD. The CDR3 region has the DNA TGTGCCAGCCGCCGTGGGGGGACAGGGGAATTCTATGGCTACACCTTC. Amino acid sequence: CASRRGGTGEFYGYTF.

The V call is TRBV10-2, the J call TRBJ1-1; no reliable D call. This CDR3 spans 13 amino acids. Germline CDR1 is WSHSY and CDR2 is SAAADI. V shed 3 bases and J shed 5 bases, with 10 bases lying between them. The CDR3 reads CASSEGPGTEAFF. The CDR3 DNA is TGCGCCAGCAGTGAAGGCCCGGGGACTGAAGCTTTCTTT.

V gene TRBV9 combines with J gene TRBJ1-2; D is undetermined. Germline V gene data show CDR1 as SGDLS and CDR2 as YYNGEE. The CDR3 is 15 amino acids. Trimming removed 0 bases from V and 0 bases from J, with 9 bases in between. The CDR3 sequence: CASSVGAGTNYGYTF. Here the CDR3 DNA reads TGTGCCAGCAGCGTAGGTGCAGGAACTAACTATGGCTACACCTTC.

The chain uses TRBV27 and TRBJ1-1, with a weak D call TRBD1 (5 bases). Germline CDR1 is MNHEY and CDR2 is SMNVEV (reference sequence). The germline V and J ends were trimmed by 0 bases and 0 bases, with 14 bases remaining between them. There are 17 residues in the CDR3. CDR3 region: CASSLSRVRLMNTEAFF. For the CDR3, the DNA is TGTGCCAGCAGTTTATCCAGGGTAAGGTTAATGAACACTGAAGCTTTCTTT.

CDR3 DNA: TGTGCCAGCAGCAGGGAAAGGGGGGGATCACCCCTCCACTTT. Protein sequence: CASSRERGGSPLHF. The rearrangement links TRBV7-9 to TRBJ1-6, with a tentative D call TRBD1 (6 bases). Germline CDR1 reads SEHNR; CDR2 reads FQNEAQ (reference sequence). The CDR3 totals 14 residues. V was cut by 5 bases and J by 10 bases, with 15 bases left in between.

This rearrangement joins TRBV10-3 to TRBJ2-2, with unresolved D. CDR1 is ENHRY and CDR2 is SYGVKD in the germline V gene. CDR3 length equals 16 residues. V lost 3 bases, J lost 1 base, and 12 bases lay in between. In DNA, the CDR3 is TGTGCCATCAGTGAACGGGTCCCTAAGAACACCGGGGAGCTGTTTTTT. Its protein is CAISERVPKNTGELFF.

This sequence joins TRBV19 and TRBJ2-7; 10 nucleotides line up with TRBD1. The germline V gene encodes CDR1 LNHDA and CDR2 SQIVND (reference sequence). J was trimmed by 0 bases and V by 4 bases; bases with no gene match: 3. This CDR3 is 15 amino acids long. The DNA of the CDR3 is TGTGCCAGTAGTACCCGGGACAGGGGCTCCTACGAGCAGTACTTC. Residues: CASSTRDRGSYEQYF.